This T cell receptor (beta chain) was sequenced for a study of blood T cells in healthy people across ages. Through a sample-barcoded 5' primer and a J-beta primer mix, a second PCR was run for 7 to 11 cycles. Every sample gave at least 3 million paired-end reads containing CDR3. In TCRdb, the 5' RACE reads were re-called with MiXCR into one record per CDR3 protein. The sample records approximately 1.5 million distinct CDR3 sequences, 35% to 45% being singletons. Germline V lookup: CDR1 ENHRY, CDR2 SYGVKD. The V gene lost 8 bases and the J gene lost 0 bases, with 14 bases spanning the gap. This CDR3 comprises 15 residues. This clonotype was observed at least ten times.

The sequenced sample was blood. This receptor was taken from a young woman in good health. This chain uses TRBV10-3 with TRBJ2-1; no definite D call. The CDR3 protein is CAISGETTSYNEQFF. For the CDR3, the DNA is TGTGCCATCTCAGGCGAAACCACCTCCTACAATGAGCAGTTCTTC.